The sequence of this TCR beta chain was determined in a study of T-cell memory formation after mild COVID-19. About the study: Clusters were largely donor specific.

Findings and caveats of the study: Pre-infection memory harbored some responding clones, suggesting cross-reactive memory joined.

5'RACE with constant-segment primers yielded barcoded, UMI-tagged TCR alpha and TCR beta cDNA libraries. One entry per CDR3 protein results from TCRdb running MiXCR on the 5' RACE reads. The repertoire consists of fewer than 700,000 distinct CDR3 sequences, with about a fifth occurring once and the leading ten covering 8.4%. With regard to this clonotype: The antigen is unknown.

Looked up from germline, CDR1 is SGDLS and CDR2 is YYNGEE. The CDR3 runs to 16 residues. Unmatched junction bases numbered 9, after V lost 4 bases and J lost 5 bases. This rearrangement joins TRBV9 to TRBJ2-2, with 9 bases that match TRBD2. Input material: PBMCs or a T cell subset sorted from them (not recorded which). This receptor was identified in an adult woman who had mild COVID-19 (a few samples of this study predate the infection). Cell type and time point are not known. CDR3 region: CASSPHSGSGTGELFF. In DNA form, the CDR3 reads TGTGCCAGCAGCCCCCATAGCGGGAGTGGAACCGGGGAGCTGTTTTTT.